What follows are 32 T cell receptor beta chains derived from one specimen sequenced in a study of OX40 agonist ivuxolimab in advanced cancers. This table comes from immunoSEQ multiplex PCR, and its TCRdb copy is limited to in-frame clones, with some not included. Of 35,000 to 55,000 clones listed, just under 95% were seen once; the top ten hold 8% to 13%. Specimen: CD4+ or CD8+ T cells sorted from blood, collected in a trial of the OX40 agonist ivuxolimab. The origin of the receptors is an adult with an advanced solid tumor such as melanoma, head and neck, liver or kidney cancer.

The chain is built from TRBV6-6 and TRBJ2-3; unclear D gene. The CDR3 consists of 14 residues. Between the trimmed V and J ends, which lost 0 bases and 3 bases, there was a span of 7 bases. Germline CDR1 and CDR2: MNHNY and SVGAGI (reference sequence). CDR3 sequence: CASSYSGQTDTQYF. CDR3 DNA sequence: TGTGCCAGCAGTTACTCGGGCCAGACAGATACGCAGTATTTT.

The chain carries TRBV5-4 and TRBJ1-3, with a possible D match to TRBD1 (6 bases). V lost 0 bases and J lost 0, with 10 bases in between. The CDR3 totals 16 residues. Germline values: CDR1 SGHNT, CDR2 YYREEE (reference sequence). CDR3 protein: CASSLGRGNSGNTIYF. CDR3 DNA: TGTGCCAGCAGCTTGGGTAGGGGGAACTCTGGAAACACCATATATTTT.

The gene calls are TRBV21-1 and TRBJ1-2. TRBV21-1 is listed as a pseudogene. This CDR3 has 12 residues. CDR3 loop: CASIRGPDGYTF. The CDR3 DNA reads TGTGCCAGCATCCGGGGGCCGGATGGCTACACCTTC.

The CDR3 is CASSQAAHAEAFF. CDR3 DNA: TGCGCCAGCAGCCAAGCTGCACACGCTGAAGCTTTCTTT. This rearrangement joins TRBV4-1 to TRBJ1-1, with D unclear. V lost 1 base to trimming and J lost 6 bases, with 9 bases between them. This CDR3 has 13 residues. Germline CDR1 MGHRA, CDR2 YSYEKL.

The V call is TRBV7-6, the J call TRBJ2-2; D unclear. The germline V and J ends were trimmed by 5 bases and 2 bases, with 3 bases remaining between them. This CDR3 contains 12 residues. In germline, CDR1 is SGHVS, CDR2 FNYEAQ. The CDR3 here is CASSPNTGELFF. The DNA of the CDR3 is TGTGCCAGCAGCCCAAACACCGGGGAGCTGTTTTTT.

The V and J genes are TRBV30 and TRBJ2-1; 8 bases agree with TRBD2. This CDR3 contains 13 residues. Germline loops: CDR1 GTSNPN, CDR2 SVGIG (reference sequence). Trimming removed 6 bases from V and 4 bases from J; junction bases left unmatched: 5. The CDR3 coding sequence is TGTGCCTGTAACTTAGCGGGATACAATGAGCAGTTCTTC. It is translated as CACNLAGYNEQFF.

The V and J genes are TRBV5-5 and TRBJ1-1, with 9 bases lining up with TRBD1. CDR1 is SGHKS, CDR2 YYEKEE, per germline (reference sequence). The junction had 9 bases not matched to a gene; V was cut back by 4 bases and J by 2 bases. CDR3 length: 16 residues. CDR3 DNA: TGTGCCAGCAGCGGTCCCGGGACAGGGTCAAACACTGAAGCTTTCTTT. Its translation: CASSGPGTGSNTEAFF.

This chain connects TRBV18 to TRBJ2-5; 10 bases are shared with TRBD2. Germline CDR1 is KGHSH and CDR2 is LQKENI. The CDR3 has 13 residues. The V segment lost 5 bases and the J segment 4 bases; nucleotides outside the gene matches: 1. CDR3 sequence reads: CASSRLAGETQYF. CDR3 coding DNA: TGTGCCAGCTCAAGACTAGCGGGAGAGACCCAGTACTTC.

CDR3 nucleotide sequence: TGTGCCAGTAGTATTATTACCACTGAAGCTTTCTTT. Residues: CASSIITTEAFF. The chain carries TRBV19 and TRBJ1-1; D gene uncertain. Trimming removed 3 bases from V and 4 bases from J, with 6 bases in between. The CDR3 covers 12 residues. CDR1 and CDR2 from the germline V gene are LNHDA and SQIVND (reference sequence). The full variable domain, in which reference TRBV19 and TRBJ1-1 provide the parts outside the CDR3, is DGGITQSPKYLFRKEGQNVTLSCEQNLNHDAMYWYRQDPGQGLRLIYYSQIVNDFQKGDIAEGYSVSREKKESFPLTVTSAQKNPTAFYLCASSIITTEAFFGQGTRLTVV.

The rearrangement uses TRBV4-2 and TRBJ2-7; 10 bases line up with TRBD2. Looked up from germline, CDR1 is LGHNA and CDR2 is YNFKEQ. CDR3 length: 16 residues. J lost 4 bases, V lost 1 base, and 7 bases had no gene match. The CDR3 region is CASSQGPGTSVYEQYF. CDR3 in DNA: TGTGCCAGCAGCCAAGGGCCCGGGACTAGCGTTTACGAGCAGTACTTC.

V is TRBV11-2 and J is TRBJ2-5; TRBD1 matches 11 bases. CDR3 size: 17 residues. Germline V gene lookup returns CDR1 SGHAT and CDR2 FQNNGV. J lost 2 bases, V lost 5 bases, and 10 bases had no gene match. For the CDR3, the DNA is TGTGCCAGCAGCCTTGGGACAGGGGGGGGAATACAAGAGACCCAGTACTTC. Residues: CASSLGTGGGIQETQYF.

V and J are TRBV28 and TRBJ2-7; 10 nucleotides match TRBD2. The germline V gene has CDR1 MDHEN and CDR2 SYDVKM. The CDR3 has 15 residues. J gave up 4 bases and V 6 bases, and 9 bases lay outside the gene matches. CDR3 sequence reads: CASSPVTSGIYEQYF. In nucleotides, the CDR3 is TGTGCCAGCAGCCCGGTTACTAGCGGGATTTACGAGCAGTACTTC.

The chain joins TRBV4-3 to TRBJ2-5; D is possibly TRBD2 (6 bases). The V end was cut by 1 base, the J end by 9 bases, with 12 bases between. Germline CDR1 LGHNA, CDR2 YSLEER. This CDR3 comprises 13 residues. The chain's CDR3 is CASSQVFGEAQYF. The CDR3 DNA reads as TGCGCCAGCAGCCAAGTATTTGGGGAGGCCCAGTACTTC.

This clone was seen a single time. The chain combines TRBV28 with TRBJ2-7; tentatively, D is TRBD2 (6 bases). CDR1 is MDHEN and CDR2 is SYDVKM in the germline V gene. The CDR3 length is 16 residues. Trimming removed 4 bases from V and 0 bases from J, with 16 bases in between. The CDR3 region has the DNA TGTGCCAGCAGTTCCCGAATACTCGGGGGCTCCTACGAGCAGTACTTC. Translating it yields CASSSRILGGSYEQYF.

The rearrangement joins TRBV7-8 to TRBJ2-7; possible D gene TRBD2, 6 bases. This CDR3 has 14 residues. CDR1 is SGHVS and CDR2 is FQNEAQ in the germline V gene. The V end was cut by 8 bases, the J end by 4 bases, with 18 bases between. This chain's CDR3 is CASSSTRRGYEQYF. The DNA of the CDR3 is TGTGCCAGCTCCTCGACTAGAAGAGGGTACGAGCAGTACTTC.

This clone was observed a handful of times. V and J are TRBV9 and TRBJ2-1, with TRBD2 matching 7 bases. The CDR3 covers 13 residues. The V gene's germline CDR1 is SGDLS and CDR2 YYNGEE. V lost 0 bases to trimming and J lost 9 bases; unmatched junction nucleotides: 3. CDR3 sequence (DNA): TGTGCCAGCAGCGTAGTAGGCGGGGGTGAGCAGTTCTTC. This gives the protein CASSVVGGGEQFF.

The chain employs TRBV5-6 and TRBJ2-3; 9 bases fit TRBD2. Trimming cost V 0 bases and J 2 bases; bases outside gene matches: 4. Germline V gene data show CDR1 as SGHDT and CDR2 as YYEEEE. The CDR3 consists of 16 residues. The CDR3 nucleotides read TGTGCCAGCAGCTTGGGTAGCGGGGGAAACACAGATACGCAGTATTTT. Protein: CASSLGSGGNTDTQYF.

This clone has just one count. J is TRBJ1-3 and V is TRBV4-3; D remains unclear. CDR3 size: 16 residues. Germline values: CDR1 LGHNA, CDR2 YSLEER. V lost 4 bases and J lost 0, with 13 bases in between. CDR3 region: CASSPETDYSGNTIYF. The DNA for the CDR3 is TGCGCCAGCAGCCCAGAGACCGATTACTCTGGAAACACCATATATTTT.

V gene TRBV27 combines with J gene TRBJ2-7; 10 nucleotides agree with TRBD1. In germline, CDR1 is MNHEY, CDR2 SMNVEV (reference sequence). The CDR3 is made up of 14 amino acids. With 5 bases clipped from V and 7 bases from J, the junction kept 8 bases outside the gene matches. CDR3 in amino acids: CASSPRDRGLEQYF. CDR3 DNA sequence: TGTGCCAGCAGTCCCCGGGACAGGGGTTTGGAGCAGTACTTC.

CDR3 nucleotide sequence: TGTGCCAGCAGCTTCGGCGGGAGGGCCGTCTACGAGCAGTACTTC. This translates into CASSFGGRAVYEQYF. The rearrangement uses TRBV5-6 and TRBJ2-7; 9 bases map to TRBD2. V lost 2 bases and J lost 3; bases outside the gene matches: 6. In germline, CDR1 is SGHDT, CDR2 YYEEEE. This CDR3 region has 15 residues.

The chain's CDR3 is CASSAGFSSYEQYF. The DNA for the CDR3 is TGTGCCAGCAGTGCCGGCTTCTCCTCCTACGAGCAGTACTTC. The V gene is TRBV6-6, the J gene TRBJ2-7; no definite D call. V was cut by 5 bases and J by 0 bases, with 11 bases left in between. Germline lookup yields CDR1 MNHNY and CDR2 SVGAGI (reference sequence). The CDR3 is 14 residues long.

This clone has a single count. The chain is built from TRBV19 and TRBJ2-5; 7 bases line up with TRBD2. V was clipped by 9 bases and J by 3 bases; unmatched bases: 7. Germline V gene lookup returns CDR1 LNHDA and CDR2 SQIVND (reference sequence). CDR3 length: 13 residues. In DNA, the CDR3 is TGTGCCAGCTCCTCCCTAGCGGAAGAGACCCAGTACTTC. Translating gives CASSSLAEETQYF.

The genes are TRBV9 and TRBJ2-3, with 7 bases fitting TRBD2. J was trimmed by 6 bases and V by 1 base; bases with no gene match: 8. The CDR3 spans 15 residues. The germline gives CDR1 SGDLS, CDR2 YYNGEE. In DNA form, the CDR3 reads TGTGCCAGCAGCGTACTAGCGGAGGAGTGGGATACGCAGTATTTT. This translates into CASSVLAEEWDTQYF.

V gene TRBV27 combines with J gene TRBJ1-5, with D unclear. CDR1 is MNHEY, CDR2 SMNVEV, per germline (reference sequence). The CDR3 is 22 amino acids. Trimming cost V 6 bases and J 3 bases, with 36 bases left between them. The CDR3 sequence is CASSPKVGAGQHLYPPNQPQHF. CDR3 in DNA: TGTGCCAGCAGCCCAAAAGTGGGCGCCGGGCAGCATTTGTATCCCCCCAATCAGCCCCAGCATTTT.

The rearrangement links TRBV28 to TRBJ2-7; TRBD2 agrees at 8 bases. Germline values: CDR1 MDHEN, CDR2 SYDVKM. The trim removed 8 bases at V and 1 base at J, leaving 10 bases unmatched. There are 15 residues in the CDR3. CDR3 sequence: CASDNGGARSYEQYF. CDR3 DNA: TGTGCCAGCGACAACGGGGGGGCCCGATCCTACGAGCAGTACTTC.

CDR3 sequence reads: CSARGGHEQYF. The DNA of the CDR3 is TGCAGTGCTAGAGGGGGGCACGAGCAGTACTTC. This chain uses TRBV20-1 with TRBJ2-7, with D possibly being TRBD1 (6 bases). The V end lost 1 base, the J end lost 5 bases, and 6 bases lay between the germline ends. The CDR3 has 11 residues. Germline V CDR1 and CDR2: DFQATT, SNEGSKA (reference sequence).

The CDR3 DNA is TGTGCCAGCACAAGTCACGCTAACTATGGCTACACCTTC. Translation gives CASTSHANYGYTF. The V call is TRBV6-5, the J call TRBJ1-2; D remains unclear. The length of the CDR3 is 13 residues. V gave up 7 bases and J gave up 0 bases, with 9 bases separating them. Germline V CDR1 and CDR2: MNHEY, SVGAGI.

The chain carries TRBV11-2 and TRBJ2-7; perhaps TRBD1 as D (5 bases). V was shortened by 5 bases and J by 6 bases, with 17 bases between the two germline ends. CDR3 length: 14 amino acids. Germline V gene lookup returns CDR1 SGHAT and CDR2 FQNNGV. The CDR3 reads CASSATGLPGEQYF. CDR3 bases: TGTGCCAGCAGCGCAACAGGCCTCCCTGGCGAGCAGTACTTC. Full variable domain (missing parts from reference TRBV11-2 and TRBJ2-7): EAGVAQSPRYKIIEKRQSVAFWCNPISGHATLYWYQQILGQGPKLLIQFQNNGVVDDSQLPKDRFSAERLKGVDSTLKIQPAKLEDSAVYLCASSATGLPGEQYFGPGTRLTVT.

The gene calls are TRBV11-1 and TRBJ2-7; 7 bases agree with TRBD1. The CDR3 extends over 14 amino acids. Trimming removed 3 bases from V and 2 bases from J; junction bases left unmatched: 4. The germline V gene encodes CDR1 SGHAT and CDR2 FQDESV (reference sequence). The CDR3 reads CASSLPGQPYEQYF. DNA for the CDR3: TGTGCCAGCAGCTTGCCGGGACAGCCCTACGAGCAGTACTTC. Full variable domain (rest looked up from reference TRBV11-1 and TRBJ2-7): EAEVAQSPRYKITEKSQAVAFWCDPISGHATLYWYRQILGQGPELLVQFQDESVVDDSQLPKDRFSAERLKGVDSTLKIQPAELGDSAMYLCASSLPGQPYEQYFGPGTRLTVT.

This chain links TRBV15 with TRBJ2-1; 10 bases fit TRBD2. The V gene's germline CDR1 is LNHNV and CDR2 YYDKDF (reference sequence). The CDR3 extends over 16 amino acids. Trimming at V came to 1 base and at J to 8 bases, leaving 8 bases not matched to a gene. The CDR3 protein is CATSRAKLAGADEQFF. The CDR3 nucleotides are TGTGCCACCAGCAGAGCAAAGCTAGCGGGGGCCGATGAGCAGTTCTTC.

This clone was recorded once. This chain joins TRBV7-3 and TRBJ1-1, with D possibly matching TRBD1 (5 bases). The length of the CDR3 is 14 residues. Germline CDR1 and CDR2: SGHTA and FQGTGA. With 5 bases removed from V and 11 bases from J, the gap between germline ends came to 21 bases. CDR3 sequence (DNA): TGTGCCAGCAGCAGTACCGGGACCTCCGGTGCGGCTTTCTTT. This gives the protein CASSSTGTSGAAFF.

The CDR3, as DNA: TGTGCCAGCAGCGACGGAGGGAATCAGCCCCAGCATTTT. Its translation is CASSDGGNQPQHF. The rearrangement uses TRBV9 and TRBJ1-5; D is ambiguous. CDR1 and CDR2 (germline): SGDLS, YYNGEE. The CDR3 sequence is 13 residues long. V was pared by 3 bases and J by 4 bases, with 8 bases between. Drawing the rest from reference TRBV9 and TRBJ1-5, the complete variable domain is DSGVTQTPKHLITATGQRVTLRCSPRSGDLSVYWYQQSLDQGLQFLIQYYNGEERAKGNILERFSAQQFPDLHSELNLSSLELGDSALYFCASSDGGNQPQHFGDGTRLSIL.